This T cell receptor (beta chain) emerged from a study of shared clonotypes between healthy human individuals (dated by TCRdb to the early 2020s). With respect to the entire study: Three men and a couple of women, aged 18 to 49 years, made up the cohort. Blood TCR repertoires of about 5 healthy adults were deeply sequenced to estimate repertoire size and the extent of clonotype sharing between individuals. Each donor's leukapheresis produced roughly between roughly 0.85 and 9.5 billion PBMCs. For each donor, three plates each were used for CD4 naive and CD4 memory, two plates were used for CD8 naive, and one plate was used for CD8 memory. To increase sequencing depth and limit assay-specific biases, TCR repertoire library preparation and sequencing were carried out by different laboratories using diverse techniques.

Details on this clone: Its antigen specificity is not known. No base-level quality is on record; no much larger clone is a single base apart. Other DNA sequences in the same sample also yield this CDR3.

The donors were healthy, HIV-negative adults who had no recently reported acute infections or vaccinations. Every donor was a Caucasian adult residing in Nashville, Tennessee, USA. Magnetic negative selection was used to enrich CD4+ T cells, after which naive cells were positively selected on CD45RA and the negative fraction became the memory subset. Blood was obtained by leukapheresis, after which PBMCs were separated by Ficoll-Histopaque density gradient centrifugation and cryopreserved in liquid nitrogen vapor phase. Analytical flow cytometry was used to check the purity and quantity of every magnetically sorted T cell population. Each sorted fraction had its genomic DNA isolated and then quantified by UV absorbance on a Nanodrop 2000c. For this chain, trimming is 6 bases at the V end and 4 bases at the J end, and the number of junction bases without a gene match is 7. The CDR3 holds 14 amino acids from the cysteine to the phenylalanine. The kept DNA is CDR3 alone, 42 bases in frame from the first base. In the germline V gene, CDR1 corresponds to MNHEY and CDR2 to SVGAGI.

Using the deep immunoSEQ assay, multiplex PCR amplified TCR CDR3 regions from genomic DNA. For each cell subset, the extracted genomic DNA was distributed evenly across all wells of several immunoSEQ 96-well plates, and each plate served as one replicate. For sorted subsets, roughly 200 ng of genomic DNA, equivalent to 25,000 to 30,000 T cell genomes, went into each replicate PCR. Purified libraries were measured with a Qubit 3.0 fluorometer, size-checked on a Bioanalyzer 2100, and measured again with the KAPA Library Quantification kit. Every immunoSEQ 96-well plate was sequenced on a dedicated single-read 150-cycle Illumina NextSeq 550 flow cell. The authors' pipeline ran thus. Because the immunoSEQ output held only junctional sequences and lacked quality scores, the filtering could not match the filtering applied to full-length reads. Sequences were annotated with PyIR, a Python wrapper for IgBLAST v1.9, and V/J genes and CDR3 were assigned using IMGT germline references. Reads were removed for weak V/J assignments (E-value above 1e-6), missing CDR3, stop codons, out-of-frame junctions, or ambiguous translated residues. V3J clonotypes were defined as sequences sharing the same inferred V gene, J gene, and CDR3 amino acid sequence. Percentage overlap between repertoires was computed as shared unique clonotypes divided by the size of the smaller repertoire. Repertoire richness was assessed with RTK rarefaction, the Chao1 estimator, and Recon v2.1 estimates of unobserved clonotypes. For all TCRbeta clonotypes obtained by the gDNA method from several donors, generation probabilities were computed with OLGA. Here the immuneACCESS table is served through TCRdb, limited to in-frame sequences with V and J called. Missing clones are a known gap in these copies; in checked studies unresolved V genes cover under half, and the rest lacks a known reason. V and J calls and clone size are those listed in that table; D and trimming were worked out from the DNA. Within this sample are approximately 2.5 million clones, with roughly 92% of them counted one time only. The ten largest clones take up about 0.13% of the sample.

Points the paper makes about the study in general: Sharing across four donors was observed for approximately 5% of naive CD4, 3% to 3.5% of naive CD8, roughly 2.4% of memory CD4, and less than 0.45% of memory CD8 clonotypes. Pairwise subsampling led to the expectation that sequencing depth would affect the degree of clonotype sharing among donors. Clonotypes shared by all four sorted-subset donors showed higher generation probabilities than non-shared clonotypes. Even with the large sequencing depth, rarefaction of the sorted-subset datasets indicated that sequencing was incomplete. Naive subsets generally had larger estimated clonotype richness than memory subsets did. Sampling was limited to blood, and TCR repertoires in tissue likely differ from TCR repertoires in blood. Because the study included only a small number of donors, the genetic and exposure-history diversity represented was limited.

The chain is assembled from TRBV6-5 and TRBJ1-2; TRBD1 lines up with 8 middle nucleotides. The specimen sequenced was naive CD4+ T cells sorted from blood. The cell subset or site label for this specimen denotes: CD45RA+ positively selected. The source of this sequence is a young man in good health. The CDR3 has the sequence CASRPDRGGYGYTF. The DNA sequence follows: TGTGCCAGCAGACCCGACAGGGGAGGCTATGGCTACACCTTC.